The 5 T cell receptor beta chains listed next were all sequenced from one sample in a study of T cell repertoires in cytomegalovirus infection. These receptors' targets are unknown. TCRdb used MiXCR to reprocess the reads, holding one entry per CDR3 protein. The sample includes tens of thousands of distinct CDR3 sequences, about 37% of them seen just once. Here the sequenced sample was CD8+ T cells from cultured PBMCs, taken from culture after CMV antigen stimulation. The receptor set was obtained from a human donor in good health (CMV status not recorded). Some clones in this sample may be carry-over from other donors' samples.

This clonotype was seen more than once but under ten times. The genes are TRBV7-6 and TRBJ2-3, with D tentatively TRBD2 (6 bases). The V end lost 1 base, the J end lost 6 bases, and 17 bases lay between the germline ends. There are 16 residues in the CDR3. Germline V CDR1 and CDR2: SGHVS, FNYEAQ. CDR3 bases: TGTGCCAGCAGCTTAGGCGAGGCGGGGCCCATGGATACGCAGTATTTT. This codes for CASSLGEAGPMDTQYF.

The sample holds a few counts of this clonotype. CDR3 bases: TGTGCCAGCAGGTCGGAGAGCGGCATGAAGTTCTTC. The encoded protein is CASRSESGMKFF. V is TRBV7-9 and J is TRBJ2-1; possibly TRBD2 for D (5 bases). Looked up from germline, CDR1 is SEHNR and CDR2 is FQNEAQ (reference sequence). The CDR3 consists of 12 residues. Deletions cut 6 bases from V and 14 bases from J, with 17 bases between.

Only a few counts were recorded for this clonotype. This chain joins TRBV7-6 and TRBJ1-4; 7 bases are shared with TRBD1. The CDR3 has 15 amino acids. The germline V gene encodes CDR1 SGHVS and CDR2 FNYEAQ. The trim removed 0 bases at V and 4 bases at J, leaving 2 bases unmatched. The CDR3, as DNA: TGTGCCAGCAGCTTAGCGGGACAGAGTAATGAAAAACTGTTTTTT. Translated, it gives CASSLAGQSNEKLFF.

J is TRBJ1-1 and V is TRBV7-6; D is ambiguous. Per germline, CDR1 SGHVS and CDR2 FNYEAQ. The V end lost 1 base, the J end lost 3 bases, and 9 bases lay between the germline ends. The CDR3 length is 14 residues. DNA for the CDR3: TGTGCCAGCAGCTTAGGCCCTCGAGACACTGAAGCTTTCTTT. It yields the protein CASSLGPRDTEAFF. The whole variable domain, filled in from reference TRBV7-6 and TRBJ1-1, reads GAGVSQSPRYKVTKRGQDVALRCDPISGHVSLYWYRQALGQGPEFLTYFNYEAQQDKSGLPNDRFSAERPEGSISTLTIQRTEQRDSAMYRCASSLGPRDTEAFFGQGTRLTVV.

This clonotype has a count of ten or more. The CDR3 loop is CASSQEGVAGGSNQPQHF. As DNA, the CDR3 is TGCGCCAGCAGCCAAGAGGGGGTCGCAGGGGGTAGTAATCAGCCCCAGCATTTT. The V and J genes are TRBV4-1 and TRBJ1-5; 7 bases line up with TRBD1. The length of the CDR3 is 18 residues. Germline assignment: CDR1 MGHRA and CDR2 YSYEKL. With V trimmed by 0 bases and J by 4 bases, 12 bases remained unmatched.